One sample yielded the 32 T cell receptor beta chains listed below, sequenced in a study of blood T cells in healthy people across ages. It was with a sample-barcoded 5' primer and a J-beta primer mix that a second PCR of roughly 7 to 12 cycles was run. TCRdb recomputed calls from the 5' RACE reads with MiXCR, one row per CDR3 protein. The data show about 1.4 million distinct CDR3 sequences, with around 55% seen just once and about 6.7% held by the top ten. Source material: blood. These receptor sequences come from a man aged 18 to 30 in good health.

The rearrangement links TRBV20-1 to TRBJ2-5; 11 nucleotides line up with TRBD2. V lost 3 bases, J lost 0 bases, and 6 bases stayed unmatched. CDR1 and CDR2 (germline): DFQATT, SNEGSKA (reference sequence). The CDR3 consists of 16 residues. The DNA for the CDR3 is TGCAGTGCTAGTCCGGGGACTAGCGGAGACCAAGAGACCCAGTACTTC. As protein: CSASPGTSGDQETQYF.

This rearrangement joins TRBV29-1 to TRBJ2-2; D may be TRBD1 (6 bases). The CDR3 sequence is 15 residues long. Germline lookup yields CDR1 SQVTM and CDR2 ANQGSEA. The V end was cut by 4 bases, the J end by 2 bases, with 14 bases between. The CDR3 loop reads CSVVDGTPNTGELFF. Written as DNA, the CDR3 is TGCAGCGTTGTCGACGGGACACCAAACACCGGGGAGCTGTTTTTT.

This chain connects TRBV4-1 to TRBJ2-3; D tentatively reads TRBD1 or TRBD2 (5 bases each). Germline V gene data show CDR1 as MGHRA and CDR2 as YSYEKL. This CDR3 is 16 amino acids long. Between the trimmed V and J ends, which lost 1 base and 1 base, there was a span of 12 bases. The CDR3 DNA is TGCGCCAGCAGCCAAGTCGGGGCCACTGGCACAGATACGCAGTATTTT. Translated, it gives CASSQVGATGTDTQYF.

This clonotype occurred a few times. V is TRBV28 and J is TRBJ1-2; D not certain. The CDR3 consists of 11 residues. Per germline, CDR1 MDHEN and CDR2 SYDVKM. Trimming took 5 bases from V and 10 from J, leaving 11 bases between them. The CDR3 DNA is TGTGCCAGCAGTACCCCAGGATTCTACACCTTC. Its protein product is CASSTPGFYTF.

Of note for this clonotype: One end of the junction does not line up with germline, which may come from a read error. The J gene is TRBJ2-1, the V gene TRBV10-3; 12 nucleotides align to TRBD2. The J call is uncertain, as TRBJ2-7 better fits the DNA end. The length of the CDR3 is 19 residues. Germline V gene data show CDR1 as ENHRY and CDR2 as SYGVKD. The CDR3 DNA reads TGTGCCATCAGTGAGTCTCCAGGACTAGCGGGATTCAATTCCTATGAGCAGTACTTC. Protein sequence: CAISESPGLAGFNSYEQYF.

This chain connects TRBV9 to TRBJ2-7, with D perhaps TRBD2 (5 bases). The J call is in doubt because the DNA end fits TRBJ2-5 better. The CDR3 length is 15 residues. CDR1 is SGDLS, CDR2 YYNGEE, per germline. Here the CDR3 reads CASSVGLLREGTQYF. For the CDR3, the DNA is TGTGCCAGCAGCGTAGGTTTGCTGAGGGAAGGGACCCAGTACTTC.

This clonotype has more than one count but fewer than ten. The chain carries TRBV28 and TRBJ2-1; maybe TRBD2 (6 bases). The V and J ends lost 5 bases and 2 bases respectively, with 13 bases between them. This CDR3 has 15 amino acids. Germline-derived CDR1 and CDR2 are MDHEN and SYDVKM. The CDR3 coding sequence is TGTGCCAGCAGTCCCGCCGGGACTGCCTACAATGAGCAGTTCTTC. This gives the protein CASSPAGTAYNEQFF. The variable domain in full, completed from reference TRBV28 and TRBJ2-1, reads DVKVTQSSRYLVKRTGEKVFLECVQDMDHENMFWYRQDPGLGLRLIYFSYDVKMKEKGDIPEGYSVSREKKERFSLILESASTNQTSMYLCASSPAGTAYNEQFFGPGTRLTVL.

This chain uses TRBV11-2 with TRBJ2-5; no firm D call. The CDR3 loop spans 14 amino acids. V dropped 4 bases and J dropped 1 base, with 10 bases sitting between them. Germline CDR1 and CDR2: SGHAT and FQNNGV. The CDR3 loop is CASSSAWAQETQYF. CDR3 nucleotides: TGTGCCAGCAGCTCCGCGTGGGCCCAAGAGACCCAGTACTTC.

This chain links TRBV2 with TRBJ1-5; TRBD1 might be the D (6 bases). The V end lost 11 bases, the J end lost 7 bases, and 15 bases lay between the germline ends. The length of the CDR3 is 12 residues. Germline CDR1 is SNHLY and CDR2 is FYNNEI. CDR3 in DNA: TGTGCCGGGACATTTAGGAGACAGCCCCAGCATTTT. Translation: CAGTFRRQPQHF.

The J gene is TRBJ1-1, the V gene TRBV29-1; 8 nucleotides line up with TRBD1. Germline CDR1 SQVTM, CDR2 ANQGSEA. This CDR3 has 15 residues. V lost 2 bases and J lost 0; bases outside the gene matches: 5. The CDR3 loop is CSVEPGQGMNTEAFF. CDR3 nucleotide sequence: TGCAGCGTTGAACCCGGACAGGGTATGAACACTGAAGCTTTCTTT.

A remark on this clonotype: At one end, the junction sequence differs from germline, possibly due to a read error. The CDR3 region is CAGSRIGGELFF. The CDR3, as DNA: TGTGCCGGCAGTAGAATCGGGGGGGAGCTGTTTTTT. This chain links TRBV7-2 with TRBJ2-2, with D hard to call. Germline V gene sequence: CDR1 SGHTA, CDR2 FQGNSA. This CDR3 has 12 residues.

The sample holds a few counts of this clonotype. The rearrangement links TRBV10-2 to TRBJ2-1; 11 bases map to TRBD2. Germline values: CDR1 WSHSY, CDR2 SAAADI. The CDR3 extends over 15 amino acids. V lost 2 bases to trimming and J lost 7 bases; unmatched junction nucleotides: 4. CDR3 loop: CASSETSGSFNEQFF. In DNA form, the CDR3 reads TGCGCCAGCAGTGAGACTAGCGGGAGCTTTAATGAGCAGTTCTTC.

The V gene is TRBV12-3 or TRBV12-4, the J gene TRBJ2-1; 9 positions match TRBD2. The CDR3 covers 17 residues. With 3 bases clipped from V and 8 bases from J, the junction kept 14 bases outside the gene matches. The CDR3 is CASSLSAGGPVGDEQFF. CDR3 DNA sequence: TGTGCCAGCAGTTTGTCTGCGGGAGGGCCAGTGGGCGATGAGCAGTTCTTC.

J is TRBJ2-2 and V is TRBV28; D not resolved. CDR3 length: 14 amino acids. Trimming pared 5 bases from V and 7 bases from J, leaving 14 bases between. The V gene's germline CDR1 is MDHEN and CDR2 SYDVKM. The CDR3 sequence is CASSPLKGIGELFF. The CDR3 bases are TGTGCCAGCAGTCCCCTTAAAGGGATCGGGGAGCTGTTTTTT.

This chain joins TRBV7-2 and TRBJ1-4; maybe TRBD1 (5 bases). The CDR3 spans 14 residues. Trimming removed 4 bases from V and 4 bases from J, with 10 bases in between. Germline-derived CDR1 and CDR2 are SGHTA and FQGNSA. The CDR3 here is CASSYRGFNEKLFF. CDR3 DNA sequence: TGTGCCAGCAGCTACCGGGGGTTTAATGAAAAACTGTTTTTT.

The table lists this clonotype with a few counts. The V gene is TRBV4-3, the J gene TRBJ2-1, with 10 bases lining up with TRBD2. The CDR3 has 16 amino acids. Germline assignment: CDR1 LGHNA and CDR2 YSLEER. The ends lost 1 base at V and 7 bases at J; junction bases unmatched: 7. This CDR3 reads CASSQVSGGLPNEQFF. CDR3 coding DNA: TGCGCCAGCAGCCAAGTTAGCGGGGGGTTACCTAATGAGCAGTTCTTC.

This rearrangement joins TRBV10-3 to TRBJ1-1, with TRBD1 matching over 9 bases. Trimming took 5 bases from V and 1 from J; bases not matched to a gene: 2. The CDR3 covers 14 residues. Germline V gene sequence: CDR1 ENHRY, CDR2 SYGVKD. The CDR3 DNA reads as TGTGCCATCAGTAGGACAGGGGAGAACACTGAAGCTTTCTTT. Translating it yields CAISRTGENTEAFF.

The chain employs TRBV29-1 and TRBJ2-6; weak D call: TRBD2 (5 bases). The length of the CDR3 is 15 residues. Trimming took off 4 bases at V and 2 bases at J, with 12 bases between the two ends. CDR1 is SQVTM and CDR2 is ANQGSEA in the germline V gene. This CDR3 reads CSVATGIPGANVLTF. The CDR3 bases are TGCAGCGTTGCGACGGGGATTCCTGGGGCCAACGTCCTGACTTTC.

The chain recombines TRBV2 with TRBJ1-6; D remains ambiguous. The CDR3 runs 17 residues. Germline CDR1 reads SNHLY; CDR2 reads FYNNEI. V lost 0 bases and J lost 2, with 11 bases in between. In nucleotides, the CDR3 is TGTGCCAGCAGTGAAGCGGCTCTAAGCCCCTATAATTCACCCCTCCACTTT. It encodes CASSEAALSPYNSPLHF.

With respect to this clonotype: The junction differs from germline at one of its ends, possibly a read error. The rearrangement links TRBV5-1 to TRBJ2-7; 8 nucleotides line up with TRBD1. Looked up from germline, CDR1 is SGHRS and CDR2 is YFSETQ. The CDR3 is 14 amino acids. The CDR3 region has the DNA TGCGCCAGCAGCCCCAGGGCAGGGGGCTACAAGCAGTACTTC. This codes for CASSPRAGGYKQYF. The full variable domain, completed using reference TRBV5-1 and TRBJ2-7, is KAGVTQTPRYLIKTRGQQVTLSCSPISGHRSVSWYQQTPGQGLQFLFEYFSETQRNKGNFPGRFSGRQFSNSRSEMNVSTLELGDSALYLCASSPRAGGYKQYFGPGTRLTVT.

CDR3 sequence: CASKIDLAGNNEQFF. CDR3 bases: TGTGCCAGCAAGATTGACCTAGCGGGCAACAATGAGCAGTTCTTC. The chain uses TRBV7-2 and TRBJ2-1, with 8 bases identical to TRBD2. Per the germline V gene, CDR1 is SGHTA and CDR2 is FQGNSA. V trimming: 7 bases; J trimming: 5 bases; junction bases outside the gene matches: 10. The length of the CDR3 is 15 residues.

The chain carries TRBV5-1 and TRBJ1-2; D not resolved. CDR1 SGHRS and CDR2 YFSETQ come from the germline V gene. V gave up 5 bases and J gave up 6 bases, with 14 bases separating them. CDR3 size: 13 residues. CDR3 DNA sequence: TGCGCCAGCAGTCCCAGGTATGGTGATGGCTACACCTTC. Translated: CASSPRYGDGYTF.

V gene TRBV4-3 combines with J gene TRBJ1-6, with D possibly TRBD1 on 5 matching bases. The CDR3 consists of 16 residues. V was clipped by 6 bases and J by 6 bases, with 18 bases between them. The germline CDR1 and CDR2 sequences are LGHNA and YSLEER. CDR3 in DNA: TGCGCCAGCAGAACTTCTGTAAGGGGTAGTAATTCACCCCTCCACTTT. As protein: CASRTSVRGSNSPLHF.

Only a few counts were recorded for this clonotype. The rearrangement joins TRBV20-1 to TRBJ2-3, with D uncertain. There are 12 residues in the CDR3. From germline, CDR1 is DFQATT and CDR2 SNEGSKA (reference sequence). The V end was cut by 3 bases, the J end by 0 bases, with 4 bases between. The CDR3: CSASGSTDTQYF. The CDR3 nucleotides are TGCAGTGCTAGCGGGAGCACAGATACGCAGTATTTT.

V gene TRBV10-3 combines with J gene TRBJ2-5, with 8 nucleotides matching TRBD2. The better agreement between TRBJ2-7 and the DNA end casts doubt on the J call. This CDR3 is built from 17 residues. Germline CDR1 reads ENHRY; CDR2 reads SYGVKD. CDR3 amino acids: CAISESISGLAGYEQYF. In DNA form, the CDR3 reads TGTGCCATCAGTGAGTCGATTTCCGGTCTAGCGGGCTACGAGCAGTACTTC.

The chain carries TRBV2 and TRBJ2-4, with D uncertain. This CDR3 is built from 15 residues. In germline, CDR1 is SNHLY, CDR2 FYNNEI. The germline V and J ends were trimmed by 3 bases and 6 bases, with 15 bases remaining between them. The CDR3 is CASSESNGNRNIQYF. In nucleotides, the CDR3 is TGTGCCAGCAGTGAGTCTAATGGGAACAGAAACATTCAGTACTTC.

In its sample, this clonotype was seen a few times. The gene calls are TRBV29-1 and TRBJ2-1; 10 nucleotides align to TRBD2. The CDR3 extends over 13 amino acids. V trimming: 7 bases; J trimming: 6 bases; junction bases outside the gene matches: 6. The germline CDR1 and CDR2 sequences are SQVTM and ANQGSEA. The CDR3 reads CSARSGGANEQFF. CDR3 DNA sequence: TGCAGCGCGCGGAGCGGGGGGGCCAATGAGCAGTTCTTC.

This chain's CDR3 is CASSSPRVGLAGDSGELFF. Here the CDR3 DNA reads TGTGCCAGCAGCTCACCTAGGGTAGGACTAGCGGGAGATTCCGGGGAGCTGTTTTTT. This sequence joins TRBV5-6 and TRBJ2-2; 13 positions agree with TRBD2. With 3 bases clipped from V and 6 bases from J, the junction kept 14 bases outside the gene matches. The germline V gene has CDR1 SGHDT and CDR2 YYEEEE. The CDR3 is made up of 19 amino acids.

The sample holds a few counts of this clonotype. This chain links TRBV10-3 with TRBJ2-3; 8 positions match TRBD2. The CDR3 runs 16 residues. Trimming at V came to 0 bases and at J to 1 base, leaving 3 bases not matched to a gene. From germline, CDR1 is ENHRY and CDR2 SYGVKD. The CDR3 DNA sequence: TGTGCCATCAGTGAGTCTACTAGCGGTCGCACAGATACGCAGTATTTT. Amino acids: CAISESTSGRTDTQYF.

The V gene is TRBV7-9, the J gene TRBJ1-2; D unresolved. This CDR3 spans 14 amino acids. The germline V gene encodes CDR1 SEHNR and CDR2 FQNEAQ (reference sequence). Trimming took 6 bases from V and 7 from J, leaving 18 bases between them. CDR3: CASREAGRQGGYTF. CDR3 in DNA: TGTGCCAGCAGAGAAGCGGGCAGGCAAGGTGGCTACACCTTC. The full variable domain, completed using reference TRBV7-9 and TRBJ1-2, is DTGVSQNPRHKITKRGQNVTFRCDPISEHNRLYWYRQTLGQGPEFLTYFQNEAQLEKSRLLSDRFSAERPKGSFSTLEIQRTEQGDSAMYLCASREAGRQGGYTFGSGTRLTVV.

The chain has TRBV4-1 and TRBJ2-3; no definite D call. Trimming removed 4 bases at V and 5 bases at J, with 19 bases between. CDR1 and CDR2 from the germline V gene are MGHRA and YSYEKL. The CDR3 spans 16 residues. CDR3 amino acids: CASSPRRADLGDTQYF. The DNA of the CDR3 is TGCGCCAGCAGCCCGCGCCGGGCAGACCTGGGAGATACGCAGTATTTT.

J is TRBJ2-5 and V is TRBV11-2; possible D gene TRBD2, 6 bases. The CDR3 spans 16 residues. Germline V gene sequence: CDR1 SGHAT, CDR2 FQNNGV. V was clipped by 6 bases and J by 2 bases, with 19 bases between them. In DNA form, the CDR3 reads TGTGCCAGCAGGACTCCGGGACTCGGATTACAAGAGACCCAGTACTTC. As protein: CASRTPGLGLQETQYF.